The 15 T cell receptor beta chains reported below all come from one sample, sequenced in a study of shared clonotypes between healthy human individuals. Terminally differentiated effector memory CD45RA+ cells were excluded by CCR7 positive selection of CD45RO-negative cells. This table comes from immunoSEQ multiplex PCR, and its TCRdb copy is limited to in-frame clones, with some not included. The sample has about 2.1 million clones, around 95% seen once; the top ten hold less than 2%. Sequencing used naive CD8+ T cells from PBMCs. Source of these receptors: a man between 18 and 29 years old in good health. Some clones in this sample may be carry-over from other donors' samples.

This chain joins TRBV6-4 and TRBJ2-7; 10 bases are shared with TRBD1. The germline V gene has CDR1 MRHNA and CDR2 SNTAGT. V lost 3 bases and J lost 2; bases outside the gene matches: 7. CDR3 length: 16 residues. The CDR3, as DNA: TGTGCCAGCAGTGAAGAGAGGGGGACAGGGGCCTACGAGCAGTACTTC. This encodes CASSEERGTGAYEQYF.

The CDR3 here is CSVYRPPEAEQYF. The CDR3 DNA reads as TGCAGCGTTTATAGGCCCCCCGAGGCCGAGCAGTACTTC. The V gene is TRBV29-1, the J gene TRBJ2-7; D remains unclear. CDR3 length equals 13 residues. Trimming left V 5 bases short and J 6 bases short, with 17 bases between. Per germline, CDR1 SQVTM and CDR2 ANQGSEA.

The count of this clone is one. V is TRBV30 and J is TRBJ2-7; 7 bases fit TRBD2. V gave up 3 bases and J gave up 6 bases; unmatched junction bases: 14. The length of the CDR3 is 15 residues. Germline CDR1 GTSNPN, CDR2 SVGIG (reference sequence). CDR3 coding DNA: TGTGCCTGGAGGGAAGGTCGTAGCGGGCTTGGCGAGCAGTACTTC. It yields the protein CAWREGRSGLGEQYF.

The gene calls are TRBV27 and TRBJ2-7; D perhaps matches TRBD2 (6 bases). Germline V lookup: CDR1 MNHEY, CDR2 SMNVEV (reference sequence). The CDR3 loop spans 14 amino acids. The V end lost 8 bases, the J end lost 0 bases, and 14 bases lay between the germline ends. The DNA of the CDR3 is TGTGCCAGCTCTTGGAGGGCATCCTCCTACGAGCAGTACTTC. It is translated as CASSWRASSYEQYF.

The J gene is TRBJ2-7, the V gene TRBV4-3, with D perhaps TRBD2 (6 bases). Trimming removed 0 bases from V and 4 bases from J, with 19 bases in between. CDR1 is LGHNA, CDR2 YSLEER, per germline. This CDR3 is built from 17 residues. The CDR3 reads CASSQEVFAGPSYEQYF. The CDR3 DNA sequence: TGCGCCAGCAGCCAAGAGGTCTTCGCGGGGCCCTCTTACGAGCAGTACTTC.

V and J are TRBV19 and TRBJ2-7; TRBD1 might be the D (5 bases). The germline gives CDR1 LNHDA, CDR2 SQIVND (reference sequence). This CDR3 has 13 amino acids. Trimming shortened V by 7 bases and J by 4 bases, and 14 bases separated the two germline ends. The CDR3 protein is CASKGLPGYEQYF. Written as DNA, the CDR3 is TGTGCCAGTAAGGGGCTCCCTGGGTACGAGCAGTACTTC. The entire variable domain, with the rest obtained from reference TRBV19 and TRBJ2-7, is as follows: DGGITQSPKYLFRKEGQNVTLSCEQNLNHDAMYWYRQDPGQGLRLIYYSQIVNDFQKGDIAEGYSVSREKKESFPLTVTSAQKNPTAFYLCASKGLPGYEQYFGPGTRLTVT.

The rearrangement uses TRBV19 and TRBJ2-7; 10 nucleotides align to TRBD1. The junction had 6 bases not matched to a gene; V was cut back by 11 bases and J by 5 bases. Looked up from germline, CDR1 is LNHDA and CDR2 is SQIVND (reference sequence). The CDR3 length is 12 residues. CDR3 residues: CASGTGVHEQYF. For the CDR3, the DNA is TGTGCCTCCGGGACAGGGGTCCACGAGCAGTACTTC.

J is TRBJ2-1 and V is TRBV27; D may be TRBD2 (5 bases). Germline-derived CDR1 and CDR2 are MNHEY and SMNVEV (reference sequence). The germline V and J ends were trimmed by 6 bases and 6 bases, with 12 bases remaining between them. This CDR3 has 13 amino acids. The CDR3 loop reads CASRLLGSNEQFF. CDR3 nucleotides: TGTGCCAGCAGATTACTAGGGAGCAATGAGCAGTTCTTC.

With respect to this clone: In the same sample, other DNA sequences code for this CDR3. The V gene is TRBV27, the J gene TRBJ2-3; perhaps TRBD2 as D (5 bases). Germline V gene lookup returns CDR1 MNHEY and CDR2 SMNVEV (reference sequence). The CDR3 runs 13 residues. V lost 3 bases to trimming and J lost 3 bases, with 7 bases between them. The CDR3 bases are TGTGCCAGCAGTTTTCGGGATACAGATACGCAGTATTTT. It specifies CASSFRDTDTQYF.

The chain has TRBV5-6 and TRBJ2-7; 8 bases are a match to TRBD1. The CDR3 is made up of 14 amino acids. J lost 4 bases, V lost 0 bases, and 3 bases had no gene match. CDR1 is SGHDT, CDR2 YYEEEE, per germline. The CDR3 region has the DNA TGTGCCAGCAGCTTGGACCAGGGGGCTTACGAGCAGTACTTC. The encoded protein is CASSLDQGAYEQYF.

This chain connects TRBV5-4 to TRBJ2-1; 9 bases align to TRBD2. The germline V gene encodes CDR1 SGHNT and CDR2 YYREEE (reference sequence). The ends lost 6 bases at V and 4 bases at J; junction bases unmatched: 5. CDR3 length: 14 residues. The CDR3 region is CASTGREGYNEQFF. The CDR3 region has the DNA TGTGCCAGCACCGGGCGGGAGGGGTACAATGAGCAGTTCTTC.

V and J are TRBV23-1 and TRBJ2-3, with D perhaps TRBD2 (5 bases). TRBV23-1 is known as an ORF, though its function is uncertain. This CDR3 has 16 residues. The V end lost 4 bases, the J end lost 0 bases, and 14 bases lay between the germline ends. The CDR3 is CASSPLEGSSTDTQYF. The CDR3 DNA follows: TGCGCCAGCAGTCCTCTAGAGGGCTCTAGCACAGATACGCAGTATTTT.

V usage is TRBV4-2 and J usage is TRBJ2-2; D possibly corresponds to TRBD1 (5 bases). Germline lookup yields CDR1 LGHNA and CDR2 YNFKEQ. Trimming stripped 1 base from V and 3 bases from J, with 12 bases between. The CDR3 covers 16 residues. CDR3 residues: CASSQVAGAHTGELFF. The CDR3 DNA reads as TGTGCCAGCAGCCAAGTGGCTGGGGCCCACACCGGGGAGCTGTTTTTT.

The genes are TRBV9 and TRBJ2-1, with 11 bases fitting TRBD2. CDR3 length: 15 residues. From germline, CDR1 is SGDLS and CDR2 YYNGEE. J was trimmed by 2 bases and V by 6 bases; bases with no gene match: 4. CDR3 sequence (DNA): TGTGCCAGCAACCTAGCGGGAGGAACCTACAATGAGCAGTTCTTC. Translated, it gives CASNLAGGTYNEQFF.

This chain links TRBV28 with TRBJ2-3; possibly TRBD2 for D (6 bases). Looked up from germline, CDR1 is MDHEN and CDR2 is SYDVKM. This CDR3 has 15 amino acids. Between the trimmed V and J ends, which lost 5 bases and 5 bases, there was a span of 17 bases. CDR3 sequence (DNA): TGTGCCAGCAGTATACGGGAGTGGAGTGTAGATACGCAGTATTTT. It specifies CASSIREWSVDTQYF. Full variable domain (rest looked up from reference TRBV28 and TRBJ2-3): DVKVTQSSRYLVKRTGEKVFLECVQDMDHENMFWYRQDPGLGLRLIYFSYDVKMKEKGDIPEGYSVSREKKERFSLILESASTNQTSMYLCASSIREWSVDTQYFGPGTRLTVL.